Included here is one T cell receptor (beta chain) sequence, with context. This clonotype qualifies as large (0.1 to 1%). No much larger clone is present one base from it, and per-base qualities are unavailable. PBMCs were labeled with CellTrace CFSE and were cultured for under 7 days in RPMI containing about 8% human serum plus peptide pools at approximately 0.94 ug/mL each. Unfixed proliferating CD4 T cells were sorted on a BD FACSAria as live CD56-CD19-CD16-CD3+CD4+ CFSE-low cells. The enrolled adults were healthy and tested seronegative for ZIKV, JEV, YFV, DENV and WNV on microneutralization screening. The samples were taken from a phase 1, double-blinded, randomized, placebo-controlled trial testing an alum-adjuvanted Zika purified-inactivated virus (ZPIV) vaccine. Peripheral blood mononuclear cells were isolated by standard procedure and stored frozen in liquid nitrogen until use. Between the V and J ends, shortened by 2 bases and 2 bases respectively, the junction contains 15 bases. Measured from the cysteine to the phenylalanine, the CDR3 is 16 residues long. The read is trimmed to its CDR3 DNA, 48 bases read in frame from base 1. CDR1 and CDR2, looked up from the germline V gene, are MNHNS and SASEGT.

The sample originates from a study of Japanese encephalitis immunity and Zika vaccine responses (dated by TCRdb to the early 2020s). Regarding the research as a whole: The included participants were given three 5.0 ug doses of alum-adjuvanted ZPIV at weeks 0, 4 and 28. Some eleven participants were given two doses of JEV vaccine (IXIARO) 28 days apart, two to three months before the first ZPIV dose. Before ZPIV, around 12 participants got a single dose of YFV vaccine (YF-VAX), while fewer than ten participants were flavivirus-naive. Six or seven representative participants from each pre-vaccination group were selected for TCR sequencing, using samples from week 0 (after pre-vaccination and before ZPIV) and week 52. TCR repertoires from three flavivirus-naive individuals were also analyzed at weeks 2, 6 and 52 after the start of ZPIV vaccination. For stimulation, either ZIKV structural-protein peptide pools divided into flavivirus-conserved and non-conserved sets were used, or JEV or YFV peptides matching the pre-vaccination. The ZIKV peptides, 15-mers that overlapped by 11 residues, were chosen for containing NetMHCpan/NetMHCII-predicted epitopes with affinity below 50 nM. The study asked whether earlier vaccination against Japanese encephalitis virus (JEV) or yellow fever virus (YFV) shaped CD4 T cell responses to the Zika vaccine. The full study reports these points: CD8 T cell responses to ZIKV peptide pools were of very low magnitude and seen in only a few individuals. The analysis was restricted to a subset of trial participants with three doses and adequate samples, and the entire vaccinated cohort was not analyzed. In JEV-pre-vaccinated donors, the repertoire richness of CD4 T cells responding to conserved ZIKV epitopes dropped significantly after ZPIV. JEV-pre-vaccinated donors showed higher repertoire similarity across time-points and stimulations than YFV-pre-vaccinated donors, indicating more clonotypes common to ZIKV and JEV stimulation. Samples were clustered by participant, with no similarity observed between individuals, suggesting that no public TCRs were detected. Peptide-pool deconvolution was not performed because of sample size limitations, and consequently the individual peptides driving cross-reactive responses were not identified.

The library came from 5' RACE. Before sequencing, the TCRbeta libraries were pooled in amounts proportional to the number of cells sorted for each library. Total RNA from sorted cells was extracted with RNAzol RT, and cDNA was made with an oligo(dT) primer and a template-switching oligo. Using Kapa HiFi, PCR amplified the TCRbeta V-CDR3-J region between a SMARTer oligo primer and a TCRbeta constant-region primer. Illumina adaptors and sample-specific index barcodes were added in a second PCR, with HighPrep bead cleanup and a Bioanalyzer check confirming a band of roughly 650 bp. Libraries were sequenced on an Illumina MiSeq with 2x151 bp paired-end reads. The paper's data handling went like this. An in-house Java program demultiplexed the reads, while MiXCR assigned TCRbeta annotations and counted clonotypes. Repertoire overlap was measured with Morisita-Horn indices from the R package vegan, along with UPGMA clustering and Circos plots of recurring clonotypes. Shannon diversity and richness were normalized to the highest possible value given the input cell numbers, yielding values from 0 to 1. MUSCLE was used to align CDR3beta sequences, SeqinR to compute distances, and R to plot multidimensional scaling. The raw public data were reprocessed by TCRdb itself: fastp quality trimming at Q25, MiXCR clonotype calling, in-frame beta chains only. Entries are consolidated by CDR3 protein sequence, retaining the most common genes and DNA. TCRdb's processing, not the study's, gives the V and J calls here. This sample comprises 400 to 500 distinct CDR3 sequences, under 5% of them detected only once. The top ten clonotypes cover 26% of the sample.

The rearrangement joined TRBV6-1 to TRBJ1-2; the D gene is perhaps TRBD1, from 6 matching bases. Sequences were derived from antigen-activated CD4+ T cells from blood, cultured, sampled during a Zika inactivated vaccine study. The clonotype originates from an adult woman who received an inactivated Zika virus vaccine. The DNA is TGTGCCAGCAGTGAAACAGCAGGGGCCTGGAACTATGGCTACACCTTC. This translates into CASSETAGAWNYGYTF.